This T cell receptor beta chain was observed in a study of neurological immune-mediated disorders. Findings and limits, study-wide: The level of TCR clonal expansion was highest in patients with HTLV-1-associated myelopathy and lowest in multiple sclerosis, where it fell below the level seen in healthy controls.

With regard to this clonotype: The antigen remains unidentified. It may be a read error: a sequence one base away is much more abundant.

The starting material, 2 million PBMCs stored at -80 C, gave rise to the unsorted libraries. The CDR3 is 16 amino acids. CDR1 is KGHDR, CDR2 SFDVKD, per germline. The cDNA came from 5'RACE, which used 10-nucleotide random UMIs. Using its own MiXCR run on the 5' RACE reads, TCRdb lists one record per CDR3 protein. The sample consists of under 70,000 distinct CDR3 sequences, 3% to 4.5% of them appearing once. Sequenced material: PBMCs. This chain connects TRBV24-1 to TRBJ2-3; 9 bases match TRBD2. This receptor was identified in a woman between 25 and 40 years old with multiple sclerosis. CDR3 amino acids: CATSDFGGRGTDTKYF. For the CDR3, the DNA is TGTGCCACCAGTGATTTTGGCGGGAGGGGGACAGATACGAAGTATTTT.